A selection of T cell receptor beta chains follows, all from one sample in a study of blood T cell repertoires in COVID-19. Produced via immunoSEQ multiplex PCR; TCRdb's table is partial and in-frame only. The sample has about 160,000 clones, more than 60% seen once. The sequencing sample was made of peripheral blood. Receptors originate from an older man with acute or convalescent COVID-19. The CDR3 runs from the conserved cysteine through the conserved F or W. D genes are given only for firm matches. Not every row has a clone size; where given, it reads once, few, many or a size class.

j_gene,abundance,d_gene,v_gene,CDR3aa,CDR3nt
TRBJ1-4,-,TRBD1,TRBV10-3,CAISGDRDPTEKLFF,TGTGCCATCAGCGGGGACAGGGACCCTACTGAAAAACTGTTTTTT
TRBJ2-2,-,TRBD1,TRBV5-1,CASSLLGLQGASAGELFF,TGCGCCAGCAGCTTGTTGGGGCTGCAGGGGGCTTCGGCCGGGGAGCTGTTTTTT
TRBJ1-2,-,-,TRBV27,CASSPDIRVYGYTF,TGTGCCAGCAGTCCGGACATCAGGGTCTATGGCTACACCTTC
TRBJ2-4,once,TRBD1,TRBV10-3,CAISDSGGLAKNIQYF,TGTGCCATCAGTGATTCAGGGGGCTTAGCCAAAAACATTCAGTACTTC
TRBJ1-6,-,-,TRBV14,CASSQSAYNSPLHF,TGTGCCAGCAGCCAGAGCGCCTATAATTCACCCCTCCACTTT
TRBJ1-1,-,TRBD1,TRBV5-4,CASSGRTGGSAEAFF,TGTGCCAGCAGCGGAAGGACAGGGGGTTCCGCTGAAGCTTTCTTT
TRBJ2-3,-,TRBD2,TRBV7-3,CASSLIPAGEADTQYF,TGTGCCAGCAGCTTAATCCCGGCGGGAGAAGCAGATACGCAGTATTTT
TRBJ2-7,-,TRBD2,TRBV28,CASSPRLAGAYEQYF,TGTGCCAGCAGTCCGAGACTAGCGGGGGCCTACGAGCAGTACTTC
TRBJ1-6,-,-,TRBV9,CASSAAGTNLSPLHF,TGTGCCAGCAGCGCCGCCGGGACAAACCTTTCACCCCTCCACTTT
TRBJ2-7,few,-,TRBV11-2,CASSLLEGHGYEQYF,TGTGCCAGCAGCTTATTAGAGGGACATGGCTACGAGCAGTACTTC
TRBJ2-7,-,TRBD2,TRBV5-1,CASSLGLAGGKFNYEQYF,TGCGCCAGCAGCTTGGGACTAGCGGGGGGGAAGTTTAACTACGAGCAGTACTTC
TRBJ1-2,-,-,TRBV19,CASSIRSDGYTF,TGTGCCAGTAGTATAAGATCAGATGGCTACACCTTC
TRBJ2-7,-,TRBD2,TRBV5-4,CASSSGLAGGSSYEQYF,TGTGCCAGCAGCTCCGGACTAGCGGGGGGGAGCTCCTACGAGCAGTACTTC
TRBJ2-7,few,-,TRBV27,CASSLSGATYEQYF,TGTGCCAGCAGTTTATCAGGGGCAACCTACGAGCAGTACTTC
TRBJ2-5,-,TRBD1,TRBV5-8,CASSFTGGLLNF,TGTGCCAGCAGCTTCACAGGGGGCCTTCTCAACTTC
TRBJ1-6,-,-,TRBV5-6,CASSTPGSSYNSPLHF,TGTGCCAGCAGCACGCCGGGGAGCTCCTATAATTCACCCCTCCACTTT
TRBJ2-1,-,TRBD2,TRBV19,CASSMRGVNEQFF,TGTGCCAGTAGTATGCGGGGGGTCAATGAGCAGTTCTTC
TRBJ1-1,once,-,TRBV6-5,CASSYAGGTEAFF,TGTGCCAGCAGTTACGCGGGGGGCACTGAAGCTTTCTTT
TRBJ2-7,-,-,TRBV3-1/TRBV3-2,CASSHRGEQYF,TGTGCCAGCAGCCATCGAGGCGAGCAGTACTTC
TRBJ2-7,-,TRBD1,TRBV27,CASSTGTGGPYEQYF,TGTGCCAGCAGTACCGGGACAGGGGGGCCCTACGAGCAGTACTTC
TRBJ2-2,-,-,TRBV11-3,CASSWFVGSGAGELFF,TGTGCCAGCAGCTGGTTTGTCGGGAGCGGCGCCGGGGAGCTGTTTTTT
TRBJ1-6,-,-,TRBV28,CASSFYQKYSPLHF,TGTGCCAGCAGTTTTTACCAGAAATATTCACCCCTCCACTTT
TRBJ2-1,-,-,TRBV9,CASSVAGGARLNEQFF,TGTGCCAGCAGCGTAGCTGGCGGAGCCCGCCTCAATGAGCAGTTCTTC
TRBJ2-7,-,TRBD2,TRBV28,CASRSSGSRYEQYF,TGTGCCAGCAGGTCTAGCGGGAGTCGCTACGAGCAGTACTTC
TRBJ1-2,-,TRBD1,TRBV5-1,CASSIGTDYGYTF,TGCGCCAGCAGCATAGGGACAGACTATGGCTACACCTTC
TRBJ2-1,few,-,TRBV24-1,CATSDTDSAYYNEQFF,TGTGCCACCAGTGATACGGACAGTGCTTACTACAATGAGCAGTTCTTC
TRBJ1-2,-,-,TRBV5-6,CASSETGPILYGYTF,TGTGCCAGCAGCGAGACAGGTCCGATCCTCTATGGCTACACCTTC
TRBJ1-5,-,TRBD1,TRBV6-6,CASNKGAQKPQHF,TGTGCCAGCAACAAGGGGGCTCAGAAGCCCCAGCATTTT
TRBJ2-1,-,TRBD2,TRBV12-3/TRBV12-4,CASSPRLAGQQFF,TGTGCCAGCAGTCCGAGACTAGCGGGTCAGCAGTTCTTC
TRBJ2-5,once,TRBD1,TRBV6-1,CASSEPSGGWDQETQYF,TGTGCCAGCAGTGAACCGTCAGGGGGCTGGGACCAAGAGACCCAGTACTTC
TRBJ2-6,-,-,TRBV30,CAWSVAGGTGANVLTF,TGTGCCTGGAGTGTAGCTGGGGGCACTGGGGCCAACGTCCTGACTTTC
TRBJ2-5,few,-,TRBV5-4,CASSPMSGFLQETQYF,TGTGCCAGCAGCCCAATGTCAGGGTTTCTCCAAGAGACCCAGTACTTC
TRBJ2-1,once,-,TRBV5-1,CASTPGYLQYNEQFF,TGCGCCAGCACCCCGGGGTACCTTCAATACAATGAGCAGTTCTTC
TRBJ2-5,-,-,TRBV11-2,CASSLGVSRLQETQYF,TGTGCCAGCAGCTTAGGGGTTAGCAGATTACAAGAGACCCAGTACTTC
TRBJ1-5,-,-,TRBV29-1,CSVVSESNQPQHF,TGCAGCGTTGTGAGTGAGTCCAATCAGCCCCAGCATTTT
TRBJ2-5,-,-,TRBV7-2,CASSLELTETQYF,TGTGCCAGCAGCTTGGAGCTAACGGAGACCCAGTACTTC
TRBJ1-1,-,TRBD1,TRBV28,CASSSLTGLYTEAFF,TGTGCCAGCAGCTCCCTGACAGGGCTGTACACTGAAGCTTTCTTT
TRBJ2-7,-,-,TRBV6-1,CASSERTSYEQYF,TGTGCCAGCAGTGAACGCACATCCTACGAGCAGTACTTC
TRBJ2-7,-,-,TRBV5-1,CASSLAQPRELTHEQYF,TGCGCCAGCAGCTTGGCTCAACCCAGGGAATTAACCCACGAGCAGTACTTC
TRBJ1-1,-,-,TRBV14,CASSQLREMTEAFF,TGTGCCAGCAGCCAACTCAGGGAAATGACTGAAGCTTTCTTT
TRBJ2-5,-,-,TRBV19,CASTQQGGAQETQYF,TGTGCCAGTACCCAGCAGGGAGGAGCCCAAGAGACCCAGTACTTC
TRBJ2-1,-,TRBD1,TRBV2,CASSVPTGTGPYNEQFF,TGTGCCAGCAGTGTACCTACCGGGACAGGTCCCTACAATGAGCAGTTCTTC
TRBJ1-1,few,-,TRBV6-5,CASRGTMNTEAFF,TGTGCCAGCAGGGGGACAATGAACACTGAAGCTTTCTTT
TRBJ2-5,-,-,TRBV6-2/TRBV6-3,CASSGLAYETQYF,TGTGCCAGCAGTGGTCTAGCGTACGAGACCCAGTACTTC
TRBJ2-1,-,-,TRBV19,CASSRATGSRYNEQFF,TGTGCCAGTAGTAGAGCCACAGGGTCGCGATACAATGAGCAGTTCTTC
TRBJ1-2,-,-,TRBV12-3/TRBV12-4,CASSLAGRDGYTF,TGTGCCAGCAGTTTAGCAGGGAGGGATGGCTACACCTTC
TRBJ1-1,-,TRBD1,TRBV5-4,CASSQGAFNTEAFF,TGTGCCAGCAGCCAGGGGGCTTTTAACACTGAAGCTTTCTTT
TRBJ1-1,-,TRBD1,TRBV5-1,CASSHSQGSGTEAFF,TGCGCCAGCAGCCATTCACAGGGGTCGGGGACTGAAGCTTTCTTT
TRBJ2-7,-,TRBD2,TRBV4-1,CASKPLAGYSYEQYF,TGCGCCAGCAAACCCCTAGCGGGGTACTCCTACGAGCAGTACTTC
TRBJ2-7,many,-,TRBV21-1,CASTRDSTPTSASHEQYF,TGTGCCAGCACCCGGGACAGCACTCCAACTAGTGCCAGCCACGAGCAGTACTTC